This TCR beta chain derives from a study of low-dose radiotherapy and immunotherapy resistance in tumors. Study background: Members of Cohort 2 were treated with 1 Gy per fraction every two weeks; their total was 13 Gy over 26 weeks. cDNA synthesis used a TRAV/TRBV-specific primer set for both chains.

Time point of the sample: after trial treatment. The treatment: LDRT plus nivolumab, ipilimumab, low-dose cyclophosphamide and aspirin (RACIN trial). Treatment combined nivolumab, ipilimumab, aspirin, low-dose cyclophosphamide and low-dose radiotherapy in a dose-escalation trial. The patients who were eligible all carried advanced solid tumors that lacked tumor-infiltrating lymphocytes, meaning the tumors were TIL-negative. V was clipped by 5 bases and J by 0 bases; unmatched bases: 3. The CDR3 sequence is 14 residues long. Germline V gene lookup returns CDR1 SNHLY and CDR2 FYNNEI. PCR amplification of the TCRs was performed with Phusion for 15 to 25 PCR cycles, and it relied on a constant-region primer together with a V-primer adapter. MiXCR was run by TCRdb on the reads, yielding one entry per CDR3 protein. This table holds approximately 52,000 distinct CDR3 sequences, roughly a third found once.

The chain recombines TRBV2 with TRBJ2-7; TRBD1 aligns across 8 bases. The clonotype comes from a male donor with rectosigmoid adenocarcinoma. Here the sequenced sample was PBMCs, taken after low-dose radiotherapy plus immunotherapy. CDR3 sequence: CASSQDRVSYEQYF. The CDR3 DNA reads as TGTGCCAGCAGTCAGGACAGGGTCTCCTACGAGCAGTACTTC.